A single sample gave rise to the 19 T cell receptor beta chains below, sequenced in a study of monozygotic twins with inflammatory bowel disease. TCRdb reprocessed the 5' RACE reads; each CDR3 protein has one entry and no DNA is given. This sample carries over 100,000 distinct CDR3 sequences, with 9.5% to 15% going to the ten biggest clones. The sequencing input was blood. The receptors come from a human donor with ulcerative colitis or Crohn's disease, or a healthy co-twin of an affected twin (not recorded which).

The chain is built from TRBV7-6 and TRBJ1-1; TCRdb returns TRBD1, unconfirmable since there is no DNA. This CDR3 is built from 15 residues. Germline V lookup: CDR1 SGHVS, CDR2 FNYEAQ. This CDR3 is CASLTWAGRVTEAFF.

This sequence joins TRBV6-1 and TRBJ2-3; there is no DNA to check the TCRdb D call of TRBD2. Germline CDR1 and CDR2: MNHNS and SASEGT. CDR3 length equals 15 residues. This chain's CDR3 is CASMSLAGGSDTQYF.

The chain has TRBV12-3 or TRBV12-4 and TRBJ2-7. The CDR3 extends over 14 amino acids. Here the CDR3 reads CASSFFGRNYEQYF.

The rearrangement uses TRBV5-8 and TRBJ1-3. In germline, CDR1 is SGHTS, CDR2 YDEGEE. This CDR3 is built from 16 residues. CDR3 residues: CASSPTQVYSGNTIYF.

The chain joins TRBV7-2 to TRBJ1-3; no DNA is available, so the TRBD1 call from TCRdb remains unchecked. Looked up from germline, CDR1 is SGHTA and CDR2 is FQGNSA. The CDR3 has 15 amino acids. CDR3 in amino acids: CASSLSGADGNTIYF.

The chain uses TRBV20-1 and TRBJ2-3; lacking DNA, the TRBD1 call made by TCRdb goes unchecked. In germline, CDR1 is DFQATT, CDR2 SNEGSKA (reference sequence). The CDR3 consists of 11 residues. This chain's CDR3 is CSASRTGGQYF.

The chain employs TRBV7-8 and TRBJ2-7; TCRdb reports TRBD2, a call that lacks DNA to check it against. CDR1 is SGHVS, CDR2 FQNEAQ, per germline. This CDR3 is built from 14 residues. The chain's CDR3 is CASRGPSGTYEQYF.

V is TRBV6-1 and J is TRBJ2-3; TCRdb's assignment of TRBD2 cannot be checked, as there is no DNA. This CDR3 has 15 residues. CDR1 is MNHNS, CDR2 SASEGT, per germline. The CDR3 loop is CASRQTSAPTDTQYF.

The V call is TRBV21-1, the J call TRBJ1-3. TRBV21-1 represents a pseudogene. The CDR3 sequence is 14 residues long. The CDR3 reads CASSRGIPGNTIYF.

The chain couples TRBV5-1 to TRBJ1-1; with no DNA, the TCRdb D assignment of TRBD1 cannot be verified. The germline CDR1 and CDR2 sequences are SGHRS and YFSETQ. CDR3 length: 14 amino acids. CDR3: CASSLTGTNTEAFF.

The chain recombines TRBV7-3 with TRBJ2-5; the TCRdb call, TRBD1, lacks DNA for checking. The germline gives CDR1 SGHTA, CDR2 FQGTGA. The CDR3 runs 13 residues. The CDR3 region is CASSPGPQETQYF. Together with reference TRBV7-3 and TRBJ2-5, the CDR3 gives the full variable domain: GAGVSQTPSNKVTEKGKYVELRCDPISGHTALYWYRQSLGQGPEFLIYFQGTGAADDSGLPNDRFFAVRPEGSVSTLKIQRTERGDSAVYLCASSPGPQETQYFGPGTRLLVL.

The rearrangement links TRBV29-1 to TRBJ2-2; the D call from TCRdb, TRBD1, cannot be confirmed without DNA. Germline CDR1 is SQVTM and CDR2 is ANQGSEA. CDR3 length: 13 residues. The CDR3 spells CSVETGGAGELFF.

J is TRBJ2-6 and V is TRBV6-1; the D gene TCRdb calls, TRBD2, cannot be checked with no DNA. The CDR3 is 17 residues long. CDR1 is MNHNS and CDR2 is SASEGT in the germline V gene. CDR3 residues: CASTRLAALSGANVLTF.

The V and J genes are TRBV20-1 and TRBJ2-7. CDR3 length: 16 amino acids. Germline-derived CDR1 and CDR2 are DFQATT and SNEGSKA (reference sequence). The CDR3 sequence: CSATLYLSGTPSEQYF.

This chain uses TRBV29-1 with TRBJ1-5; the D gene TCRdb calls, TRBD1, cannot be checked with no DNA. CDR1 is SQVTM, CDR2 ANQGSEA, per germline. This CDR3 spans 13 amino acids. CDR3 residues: CSVQGPGNQPQHF.

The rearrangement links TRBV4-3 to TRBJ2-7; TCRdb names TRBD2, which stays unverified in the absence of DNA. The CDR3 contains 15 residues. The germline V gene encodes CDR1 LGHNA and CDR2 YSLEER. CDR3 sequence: CASSQFTSGSYEQYF.

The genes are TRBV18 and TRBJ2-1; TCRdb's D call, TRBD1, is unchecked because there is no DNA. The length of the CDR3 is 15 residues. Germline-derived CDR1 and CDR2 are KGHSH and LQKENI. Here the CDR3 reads CASSPNRVSYNEQFF.

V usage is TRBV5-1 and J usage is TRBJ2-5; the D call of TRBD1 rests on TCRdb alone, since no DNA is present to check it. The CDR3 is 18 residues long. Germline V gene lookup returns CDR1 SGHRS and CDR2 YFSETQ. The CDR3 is CASSLGIGQGLLQETQYF.

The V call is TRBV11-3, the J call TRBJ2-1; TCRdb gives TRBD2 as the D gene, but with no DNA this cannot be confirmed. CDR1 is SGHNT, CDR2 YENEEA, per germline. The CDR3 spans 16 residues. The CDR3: CASSARLAGYYNEQFF.